What follows describes a single T cell receptor (beta chain). Produced via immunoSEQ multiplex PCR; TCRdb's table is partial and in-frame only. The sample contains about 210,000 clones, around 81% of which appear only once. The CDR3 totals 16 residues. V gave up 6 bases and J gave up 3 bases; unmatched junction bases: 10. In germline, CDR1 is MDHEN, CDR2 SYDVKM. This entry is derived from a study of blood T cell repertoires in COVID-19. As for the study in general: Sites across the United States, Italy and Spain contributed samples from acute and convalescent COVID-19.

The rearrangement links TRBV28 to TRBJ1-5, with 8 bases lining up with TRBD1. The sequenced sample was PBMCs or T cells enriched from blood (not recorded which). The receptor comes from a woman aged 45-59 years with acute COVID-19. This CDR3 reads CASRSTRTGINQPQHF. Written as DNA, the CDR3 is TGTGCCAGCAGATCGACCCGGACAGGGATCAATCAGCCCCAGCATTTT.